The rows below give T cell receptor beta chains drawn from one sample of a study of Graves' ophthalmopathy and Graves' hyperthyroidism. TCRdb recomputed calls from the multiplex PCR reads with MiXCR, one row per CDR3 protein. The data hold 200,000 to 250,000 distinct CDR3 sequences, with roughly 21% observed a single time. The source material was peripheral blood. These receptors were collected from a woman aged 50 to 60 with Graves' ophthalmopathy. Each CDR3 is given with its conserved first and last residue. A D gene is named only where the DNA matches it firmly. Not all rows give a size; the values are once, few, many and, for expanded clones, a class.

d_gene | abundance | len | j_gene | v_gene | CDR3aa | CDR3nt
NA | NA | 13 | TRBJ1-2 | TRBV2 | CASSRDSPRGYTF | TGTGCCAGCAGTAGGGACTCCCCGCGTGGCTACACCTTC
NA | many | 16 | TRBJ2-5 | TRBV4-1 | CASSQRGGQGQETQYF | TGCGCCAGCAGCCAACGAGGCGGGCAGGGACAAGAGACCCAGTACTTC
TRBD2 | many | 15 | TRBJ2-1 | TRBV24-1 | CASAGGLGSYNEQFF | TGTGCCTCAGCGGGAGGCCTGGGGTCCTACAATGAGCAGTTCTTC
NA | NA | 13 | TRBJ1-1 | TRBV6-2/TRBV6-3 | CASSYLTGIGAFF | TGTGCCAGCAGTTACCTCACAGGGATTGGAGCTTTCTTT
NA | NA | 14 | TRBJ1-1 | TRBV27 | CASSPYPENTEAFF | TGTGCCAGCAGTCCCTACCCGGAGAACACTGAAGCTTTCTTT
NA | many | 14 | TRBJ2-7 | TRBV20-1 | CSAQRPGFIGEQYF | TGCAGTGCCCAGAGGCCAGGGTTCATTGGCGAGCAGTACTTC
NA | many | 13 | TRBJ2-4 | TRBV6-1 | CASSAEAVNIQYF | TGTGCCAGCAGTGCCGAGGCGGTAAACATTCAGTACTTC
NA | many | 14 | TRBJ2-4 | TRBV28 | CASSSRVIGNIQYF | TGTGCCAGCAGTTCCAGGGTTATTGGGAACATTCAGTACTTC
NA | many | 12 | TRBJ2-5 | TRBV2 | CASSVGGETQYF | TGTGCCAGCAGTGTCGGCGGGGAGACCCAGTACTTC
NA | many | 15 | TRBJ1-5 | TRBV27 | CASRGGETGDQPQHF | TGTGCCAGCAGAGGGGGGGAGACGGGAGATCAGCCCCAGCATTTT
NA | NA | 14 | TRBJ2-7 | TRBV6-5 | CASSLPGTTYEQYF | TGTGCCAGCAGTTTGCCGGGAACCACCTACGAGCAGTACTTC
NA | many | 11 | TRBJ2-2 | TRBV30 | CAWSVSGELFF | TGTGCCTGGAGTGTATCCGGGGAGCTGTTTTTT
TRBD1 | many | 14 | TRBJ2-5 | TRBV7-3 | CASSLSTGAETQYF | TGTGCCAGCAGCTTATCGACAGGGGCAGAGACCCAGTACTTC
NA | NA | 12 | TRBJ2-7 | TRBV6-1 | CASSGSGDEQYF | TGTGCCAGCAGCGGGAGTGGCGACGAGCAGTACTTC